Listed here are 8 T cell receptor beta chains from one sample, sequenced in a study of CD8 T cells in Susac syndrome. Random hexamers served to reverse transcribe about 0.5 to 1 ug RNA. A single record per CDR3 protein comes from TCRdb applying MiXCR to the immunoSEQ multiplex PCR reads. The profile shows 160,000 or so distinct CDR3 sequences, 94% of them singletons. Sequencing was done on a sample of CD4+ T cells from PBMCs. The receptors originated from a human donor with Susac syndrome.

The V call is TRBV11-2, the J call TRBJ2-3; D possibly corresponds to TRBD2 (6 bases). This CDR3 contains 15 residues. Between the trimmed V and J ends, which lost 2 bases and 5 bases, there was a span of 14 bases. The germline gives CDR1 SGHAT, CDR2 FQNNGV. This CDR3 is CASSLISRGGDTQYF. The CDR3 DNA sequence: TGTGCCAGCAGCTTAATATCACGGGGAGGAGATACGCAGTATTTT.

V and J are TRBV20-1 and TRBJ1-5; 7 bases are a match to TRBD1. The CDR3 sequence is 19 residues long. The ends lost 1 base at V and 0 bases at J; junction bases unmatched: 15. Germline CDR1 is DFQATT and CDR2 is SNEGSKA (reference sequence). The CDR3 region is CSARAPPGTAFHSNQPQHF. The CDR3 DNA reads TGCAGTGCTAGAGCTCCTCCCGGGACAGCCTTCCATAGCAATCAGCCCCAGCATTTT.

The rearrangement links TRBV25-1 to TRBJ2-4; a possible D gene is TRBD1 (5 bases). Germline CDR1 reads MGHDK; CDR2 reads SYGVNS. V lost 3 bases to trimming and J lost 6 bases, with 18 bases between them. The CDR3 consists of 16 residues. In DNA form, the CDR3 reads TGTGCCAGCAGTGATTCTTTGGGTAACAGGAGAAACATTCAGTACTTC. Its translation: CASSDSLGNRRNIQYF. The whole variable domain, remainder taken from reference TRBV25-1 and TRBJ2-4, is EADIYQTPRYLVIGTGKKITLECSQTMGHDKMYWYQQDPGMELHLIHYSYGVNSTEKGDLSSESTVSRIRTEHFPLTLESARPSHTSQYLCASSDSLGNRRNIQYFGAGTRLSVL.

The chain is built from TRBV5-4 and TRBJ2-7; 11 bases fit TRBD2. Trimming removed 5 bases from V and 5 bases from J; junction bases left unmatched: 12. The CDR3 consists of 16 residues. CDR1 is SGHNT and CDR2 is YYREEE in the germline V gene (reference sequence). The CDR3 DNA is TGTGCCAGCAGTCCTGGGGGGACTAGCGGTTTGAACGAGCAGTACTTC. Residues: CASSPGGTSGLNEQYF.

This clonotype was found a few times. J is TRBJ1-6 and V is TRBV7-9; the match to TRBD1 covers 8 bases. The CDR3 has 15 amino acids. With 3 bases clipped from V and 6 bases from J, the junction kept 4 bases outside the gene matches. Germline V gene data show CDR1 as SEHNR and CDR2 as FQNEAQ (reference sequence). CDR3 DNA sequence: TGTGCCAGCAGCTTTGAGGGACAGGTTAATTCACCCCTCCACTTT. Translated, it gives CASSFEGQVNSPLHF.

The J gene is TRBJ2-5, the V gene TRBV25-1, with D hard to call. V lost 4 bases and J lost 2, with 8 bases in between. Germline V gene sequence: CDR1 MGHDK, CDR2 SYGVNS. The CDR3 contains 13 residues. CDR3 nucleotide sequence: TGTGCCAGCAGTGGCAAGGAGCAAGAGACCCAGTACTTC. Translation gives CASSGKEQETQYF.

The gene calls are TRBV4-3 and TRBJ2-3; 8 nucleotides align to TRBD2. The V gene's germline CDR1 is LGHNA and CDR2 YSLEER. With V trimmed by 4 bases and J by 6 bases, 9 bases remained unmatched. The CDR3 is 15 amino acids. The CDR3 DNA sequence: TGCGCCAGCAGCCCTAGCGGGTGGGCAGAGGATACGCAGTATTTT. Protein product: CASSPSGWAEDTQYF.

The CDR3 DNA is TGCAGCGTTGCAGTTGATGAGCAGTTCTTC. Protein product: CSVAVDEQFF. The V and J genes are TRBV29-1 and TRBJ2-1; D gene unclear. Germline CDR1 is SQVTM and CDR2 is ANQGSEA. CDR3 length: 10 residues. The V end was cut by 4 bases, the J end by 8 bases, with 6 bases between.